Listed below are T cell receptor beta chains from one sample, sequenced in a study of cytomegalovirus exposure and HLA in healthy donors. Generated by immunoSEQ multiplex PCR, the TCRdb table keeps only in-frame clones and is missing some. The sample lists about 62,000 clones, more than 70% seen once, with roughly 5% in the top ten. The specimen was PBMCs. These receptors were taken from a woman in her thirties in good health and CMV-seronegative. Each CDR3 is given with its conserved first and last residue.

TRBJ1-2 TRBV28 CASSPRTGWANYGYTF
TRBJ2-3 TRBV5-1 CASSLELTEEGQYF
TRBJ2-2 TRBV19 CASGQGRTGELFF
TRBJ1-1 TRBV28 CASSDRVLNTEAFF
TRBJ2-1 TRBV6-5 CASSYSYSGNEQFF
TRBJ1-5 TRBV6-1 CASSGQGASNQPQHF
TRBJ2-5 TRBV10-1 CASSVDTTSSETQYF
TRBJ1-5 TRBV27 CASSFADSNQPQHF
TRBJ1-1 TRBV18 CASSPRPGGAGTEAFF
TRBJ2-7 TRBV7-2 CASRRSGTSYEQYF
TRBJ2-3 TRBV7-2 CASSPGTYTDTQYF
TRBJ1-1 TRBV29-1 CSVGGGGEAFF
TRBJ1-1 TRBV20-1 CSVLMNTEAFF
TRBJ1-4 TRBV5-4 CASSLSPGNEKLFF
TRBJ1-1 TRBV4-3 CASSLKTGGLDTEAFF
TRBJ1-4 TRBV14 CASSQGTGTGNEKLFF
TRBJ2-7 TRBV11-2 CASSLRLAGSYEQYF
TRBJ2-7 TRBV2 CASRPKRATSRGPAYEQYF
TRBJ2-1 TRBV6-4 CASSRETYNEQFF
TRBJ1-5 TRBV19 CASSRDRSDSNQPQHF